This T cell receptor (beta chain) stems from a study of blood T cell repertoires in COVID-19. Germline lookup yields CDR1 MNHNS and CDR2 SASEGT. V was shortened by 1 base and J by 0 bases, with 12 bases between the two germline ends. CDR3 length equals 16 residues. Assay used: immunoSEQ multiplex PCR; TCRdb lists only in-frame clones, some missing. The sample lists roughly 230,000 clones, nearly 95% occurring once. This TCR was recovered from a man in his thirties or forties with COVID-19, enrolled during active disease. Sequences were obtained from peripheral blood. The chain recombines TRBV6-1 with TRBJ1-2; D remains ambiguous. This chain's CDR3 is CASSEGFGLPNYGYTF. DNA of the CDR3: TGTGCCAGCAGTGAAGGGTTTGGGCTCCCTAACTATGGCTACACCTTC.